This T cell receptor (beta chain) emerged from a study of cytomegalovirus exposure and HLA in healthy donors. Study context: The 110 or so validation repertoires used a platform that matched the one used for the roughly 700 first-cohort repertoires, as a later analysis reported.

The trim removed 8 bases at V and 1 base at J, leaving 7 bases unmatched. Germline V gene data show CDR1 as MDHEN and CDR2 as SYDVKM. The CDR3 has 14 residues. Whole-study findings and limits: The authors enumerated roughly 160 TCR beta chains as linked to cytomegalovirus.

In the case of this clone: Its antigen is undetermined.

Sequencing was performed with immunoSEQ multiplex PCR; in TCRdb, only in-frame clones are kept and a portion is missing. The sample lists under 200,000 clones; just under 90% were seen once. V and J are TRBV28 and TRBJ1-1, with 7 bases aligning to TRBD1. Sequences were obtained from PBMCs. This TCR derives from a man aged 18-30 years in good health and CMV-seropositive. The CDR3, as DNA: TGTGCCAGCCGACAGGGACAACCGAACACTGAAGCTTTCTTT. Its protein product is CASRQGQPNTEAFF.